Listed here are 2 T cell receptor beta chains from one sample, sequenced in a study of T cells after yellow fever vaccination. TCRdb ran MiXCR on the 5' RACE reads and lists one entry per CDR3 protein. This sample's table reports a couple of distinct CDR3 sequences. Material: CD4+ T cells sorted from PBMCs, obtained 35 to 50 days after the first yellow fever vaccination. The receptors here all came from a man between 18 and 35 years old who received the YFV17D yellow fever vaccine.

In regard to this clonotype: One end of the junction fails to match germline, which may point to a read error. Being off target in a library aimed at alpha chains, this beta chain has a size of little meaning. The chain recombines TRBV18 with TRBJ1-1; D is unresolved. The CDR3 is made up of 18 amino acids. The germline gives CDR1 KGHSH, CDR2 LQKENI. The CDR3 spells CASSPRGSKETSGSRLTF. For the CDR3, the DNA is TGTGCCAGCTCACCACGCGGTAGTAAGGAAACCAGTGGCTCTAGGTTGACCTTT. Full variable domain (rest looked up from reference TRBV18 and TRBJ1-1): NAGVMQNPRHLVRRRGQEARLRCSPMKGHSHVYWYRQLPEEGLKFMVYLQKENIIDESGMPKERFSAEFPKEGPSILRIQQVVRGDSAAYFCASSPRGSKETSGSRLTFGQGTRLTVV.

This clonotype was seen more than once but under ten times. Mismatch with germline at one junction end may stem from a read error. For a library built for alpha chains, this beta chain is a stray read; little rests on its size. The chain joins TRBV9 to TRBJ1-1, with D maybe TRBD1 (6 bases). Looked up from germline, CDR1 is SGDLS and CDR2 is YYNGEE. The CDR3 spans 17 residues. CDR3 protein: CASSVDRRRGGTYKYIF. CDR3 in DNA: TGTGCCAGCAGCGTAGATCGTCGGAGGGGGGGAACCTACAAATACATCTTT.